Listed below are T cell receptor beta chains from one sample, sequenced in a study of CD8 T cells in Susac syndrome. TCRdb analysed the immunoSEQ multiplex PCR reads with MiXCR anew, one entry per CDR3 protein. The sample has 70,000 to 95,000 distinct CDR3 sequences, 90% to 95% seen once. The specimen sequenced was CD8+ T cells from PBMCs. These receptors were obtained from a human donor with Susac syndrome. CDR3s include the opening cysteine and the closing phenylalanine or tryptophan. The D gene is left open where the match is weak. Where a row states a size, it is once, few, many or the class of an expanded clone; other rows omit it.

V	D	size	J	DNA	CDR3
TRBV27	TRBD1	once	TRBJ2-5	TGTGCCAGCAGCTACGACAGGGCGGGGACCCAGTACTTC	CASSYDRAGTQYF
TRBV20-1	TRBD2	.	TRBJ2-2	TGCAGTGCCACCCCAAGACTAGCGGGAAACACCGGGGAGCTGTTTTTT	CSATPRLAGNTGELFF
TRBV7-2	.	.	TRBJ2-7	TGTGCCAGCAGCTTGGGGGGTGCTAGCTCCTACGAGCAGTACTTC	CASSLGGASSYEQYF
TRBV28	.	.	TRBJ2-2	TGTGCCAGCCTCGGGCGGAACACCGGGGAGCTGTTTTTT	CASLGRNTGELFF
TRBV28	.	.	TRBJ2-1	TGTGCCAGCAGTTTGGGCTTTAATGTGAATGAGCAGTTCTTC	CASSLGFNVNEQFF
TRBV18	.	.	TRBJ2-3	TGTGCCAGCTCCCCAGGGCCGGTCATCCCAGATACGCAGTATTTT	CASSPGPVIPDTQYF
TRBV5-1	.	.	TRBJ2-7	TGCGCCAGCAGCCTGCCGATGAGCCAGGGGAACTACGAGCAGTACTTC	CASSLPMSQGNYEQYF
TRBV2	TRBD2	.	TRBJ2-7	TGTGCCAGCAGTGACCCAACTAGCGGGATCTCCTACGAGCAGTACTTC	CASSDPTSGISYEQYF
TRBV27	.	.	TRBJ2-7	TGTGCCAGCGGGGCTGCTCCTGAGCAGTACTTC	CASGAAPEQYF
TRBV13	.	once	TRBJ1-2	TGTGCCAGCAGCTTAATTGGGGGGGAAGTCGCTAACTATGGCTACACCTTC	CASSLIGGEVANYGYTF
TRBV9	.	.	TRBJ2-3	TGTGCCAGCAGCGTAACGGGAGTGAACACAGATACGCAGTATTTT	CASSVTGVNTDTQYF
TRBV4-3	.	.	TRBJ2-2	TGCGCCAGCAGACAGAAGGGTGTGGGACCCGGGGAGCTGTTTTTT	CASRQKGVGPGELFF
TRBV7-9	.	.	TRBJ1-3	TGTGCCAGCACCGGGGGGCCTGGAAACACCATATATTTT	CASTGGPGNTIYF
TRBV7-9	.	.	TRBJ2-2	TGTGCCAGCAGCTTATATGGGAACGGGGAGCTGTTTTTT	CASSLYGNGELFF
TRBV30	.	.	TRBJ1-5	TGTGCCTGGAGTGTACATTCGGACAACTCCCAGCATTTT	CAWSVHSDNSQHF
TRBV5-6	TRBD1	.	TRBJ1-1	TGTGCCAGCACCGGAGGGGACAGGGCTGAAGCTTTCTTT	CASTGGDRAEAFF